The 30 T cell receptor beta chains below all came from one sample that was sequenced in a study of regulatory T cells in long-lasting Graves disease. Researchers made TCR beta libraries by using iRepertoire HTBI primers and running Arm-PCR on CDR3 regions. TCRdb independently ran MiXCR on the multiplex PCR reads; one entry per CDR3 protein. The data show a few hundred thousand distinct CDR3 sequences, 13% seen once. Time point: newly diagnosed GD, antithyroid drugs for less than 3 months. Preparation of the TCR library used RNA extracted from PBMCs. These same data were also listed under a study on T cells in Graves' hyperthyroidism and ophthalmopathy.

Material: peripheral blood mononuclear cells (PBMCs), obtained at new diagnosis, from a patient treated with antithyroid drugs. All receptors derive from a man aged 25 to 45 with Graves disease.

The table lists this clonotype with many counts. The V and J genes are TRBV29-1 and TRBJ1-2, with D possibly being TRBD1 (5 bases). CDR3 length: 13 amino acids. Germline assignment: CDR1 SQVTM and CDR2 ANQGSEA. V lost 7 bases and J lost 2, with 14 bases in between. The CDR3 nucleotides read TGCAGCGCACAGCCTGACAGCAACTATGGCTACACCTTC. Its translation: CSAQPDSNYGYTF.

A word on this clonotype: The junction departs from germline at one end; a sequencing error may be responsible. The chain has TRBV5-5 and TRBJ2-3, with D perhaps given as TRBD1 or TRBD2 (5 bases each). Germline lookup yields CDR1 SGHKS and CDR2 YYEKEE (reference sequence). The CDR3 runs 14 residues. The chain's CDR3 is CVSSSGARPDTQYF. CDR3 in DNA: TGTGTCAGCAGCTCCGGGGCCCGACCAGATACGCAGTATTTT.

This clonotype was observed at least ten times. J is TRBJ2-5 and V is TRBV27; a weak D match, TRBD2 (5 bases). The V end lost 7 bases, the J end lost 4 bases, and 16 bases lay between the germline ends. Germline values: CDR1 MNHEY, CDR2 SMNVEV (reference sequence). There are 14 residues in the CDR3. This chain's CDR3 is CASKQAGAGETQYF. The CDR3 bases are TGTGCCAGCAAGCAAGCCGGCGCGGGAGAGACCCAGTACTTC.

This chain connects TRBV5-8 to TRBJ1-4, with D unresolved. CDR1 SGHTS and CDR2 YDEGEE come from the germline V gene. V lost 0 bases and J lost 7, with 13 bases in between. CDR3 length: 15 amino acids. CDR3 nucleotide sequence: TGTGCCAGCAGCTTGGTTAGCGCTCCGGGTGAAAAACTGTTTTTT. It codes for CASSLVSAPGEKLFF.

The gene calls are TRBV9 and TRBJ2-5; the D gene is possibly TRBD1 (5 bases). The CDR3 contains 14 residues. V was pared by 1 base and J by 7 bases, with 14 bases between. Germline CDR1 reads SGDLS; CDR2 reads YYNGEE. The CDR3 sequence: CASSVRSAQGTQYF. The CDR3 region has the DNA TGTGCCAGCAGCGTACGGTCTGCTCAGGGGACCCAGTACTTC.

The J gene is TRBJ2-6, the V gene TRBV29-1, with 7 nucleotides matching TRBD2. With V trimmed by 3 bases and J by 0 bases, 8 bases remained unmatched. The CDR3 loop spans 17 amino acids. CDR1 and CDR2 (germline): SQVTM, ANQGSEA. Here the CDR3 reads CSVEASGEISGANVLTF. The CDR3 DNA reads TGCAGCGTTGAGGCTAGCGGCGAGATCTCTGGGGCCAACGTCCTGACTTTC.

A note on this clonotype: This may be a read error: a much more frequent sequence differs by one nucleotide. The genes are TRBV3-1 and TRBJ2-7; D call uncertain. Germline CDR1 and CDR2: LGHDT and YNNKEL (reference sequence). The CDR3 runs 11 residues. The CDR3 DNA follows: TGTGCCAGCGGCCATCGATACGAGCAGTACTTC. This gives the protein CASGHRYEQYF.

This sequence joins TRBV9 and TRBJ2-5, with no clear D. V lost 0 bases and J lost 4, with 7 bases in between. This CDR3 has 13 amino acids. Germline lookup yields CDR1 SGDLS and CDR2 YYNGEE. CDR3 protein: CASSVGWRETQYF. The DNA of the CDR3 is TGTGCCAGCAGCGTAGGATGGCGAGAGACCCAGTACTTC.

This clonotype was counted a few times. The chain joins TRBV10-1 to TRBJ1-1; tentatively, D is TRBD1 (6 bases). The CDR3 extends over 14 amino acids. With 3 bases removed from V and 3 bases from J, the gap between germline ends came to 11 bases. The germline CDR1 and CDR2 sequences are WNHNN and SYGVQD (reference sequence). This CDR3 is CASSDGGLHTEAFF. In nucleotides, the CDR3 is TGCGCCAGCAGTGATGGGGGGCTCCACACTGAAGCTTTCTTT.

In its sample, this clonotype was seen a few times. The J gene is TRBJ2-2, the V gene TRBV18, with unresolved D. Trimming pared 4 bases from V and 4 bases from J, leaving 13 bases between. Per germline, CDR1 KGHSH and CDR2 LQKENI. The CDR3 contains 15 residues. The CDR3, as DNA: TGTGCCAGCTCACAGGATGGCCCTAGCACCGGGGAGCTGTTTTTT. It specifies CASSQDGPSTGELFF.

This clonotype was detected a few times. The chain carries TRBV10-3 and TRBJ1-2, with D unresolved. The CDR3 sequence is 14 residues long. The V end lost 0 bases, the J end lost 4 bases, and 9 bases lay between the germline ends. Germline V gives CDR1 ENHRY, CDR2 SYGVKD. CDR3 region: CAISESILGYGYTF. The DNA for the CDR3 is TGTGCCATCAGTGAGTCGATCTTGGGCTATGGCTACACCTTC.

The rearrangement joins TRBV4-1 to TRBJ2-1; D call uncertain. The CDR3 is 10 amino acids. Germline V CDR1 and CDR2: MGHRA, YSYEKL. Trimming pared 8 bases from V and 8 bases from J, leaving 7 bases between. CDR3 loop: CASGVDEQFF. CDR3 nucleotides: TGCGCCAGCGGGGTGGATGAGCAGTTCTTC.

The table lists this clonotype with many counts. J is TRBJ2-1 and V is TRBV7-9; D not certain. V lost 6 bases, J lost 6 bases, and 21 bases lay in between. CDR3 length equals 16 residues. Germline V lookup: CDR1 SEHNR, CDR2 FQNEAQ (reference sequence). Here the CDR3 DNA reads TGTGCCAGCAGTCCCTATCGCGCAGAGTATGGCAATGAGCAGTTCTTC. Translating it yields CASSPYRAEYGNEQFF.

This clonotype was recorded at least ten times. This sequence joins TRBV29-1 and TRBJ1-2, with D hard to call. CDR1 is SQVTM, CDR2 ANQGSEA, per germline. The CDR3 runs to 13 residues. Trimming stripped 6 bases from V and 0 bases from J, with 11 bases between. In nucleotides, the CDR3 is TGCAGCGTGTGGGGTGAGGCTAACTATGGCTACACCTTC. Translation: CSVWGEANYGYTF.

Comment on this clonotype: Germline is not matched at one junction end, which may reflect a read error. The V gene is TRBV29-1, the J gene TRBJ2-2; possible D gene TRBD2, 6 bases. The CDR3 loop spans 14 amino acids. Germline V gene lookup returns CDR1 SQVTM and CDR2 ANQGSEA. CDR3 residues: CSVEAGLSTEELFF. CDR3 bases: TGCAGCGTTGAGGCGGGGCTATCGACCGAGGAGCTGTTTTTT.

Note on this clonotype: Possible read error: a much larger clone is one base away. The chain links TRBV20-1 to TRBJ1-6; 7 bases match TRBD1. Trimming took 6 bases from V and 9 from J; bases not matched to a gene: 11. This CDR3 comprises 14 residues. Germline V gene lookup returns CDR1 DFQATT and CDR2 SNEGSKA (reference sequence). The CDR3 region has the DNA TGCAGTGCCAGGGGTGGACAGGTGTTTTCACCCCTCCACTTT. Protein sequence: CSARGGQVFSPLHF.

At least ten counts were recorded for this clonotype. This chain connects TRBV7-9 to TRBJ1-1, with D unresolved. Looked up from germline, CDR1 is SEHNR and CDR2 is FQNEAQ (reference sequence). V lost 7 bases and J 8 bases, leaving 17 bases between the germline ends. The CDR3 spans 13 residues. DNA for the CDR3: TGTGCCAGCACCCCCTTACGAGCTTCCGAAGCTTTCTTT. Protein product: CASTPLRASEAFF.

This clonotype was picked up many times. The CDR3 is CASSLAPQQFF. The CDR3 DNA reads TGTGCCAGCAGCTTAGCCCCCCAGCAGTTCTTC. The genes are TRBV7-9 and TRBJ2-1; D is uncertain. Trimming pared 0 bases from V and 11 bases from J, leaving 5 bases between. The CDR3 has 11 residues. Germline V gene lookup returns CDR1 SEHNR and CDR2 FQNEAQ (reference sequence).

This clonotype has ten or more counts. This chain connects TRBV5-1 to TRBJ1-4; D possibly corresponds to TRBD1 (6 bases). CDR3 length: 16 amino acids. Germline CDR1 and CDR2: SGHRS and YFSETQ. Deletions cut 0 bases from V and 3 bases from J, with 12 bases between. CDR3 DNA: TGCGCCAGCAGCTTGGCCCCAGGGGCCTCTAATGAAAAACTGTTTTTT. It codes for CASSLAPGASNEKLFF.

The CDR3 coding sequence is TGTGCCAGCAGTATAGCGGGAGGGAACTACAATGAGCAGTTCTTC. Translation gives CASSIAGGNYNEQFF. V gene TRBV6-1 combines with J gene TRBJ2-1; 11 bases fit TRBD2. The ends lost 5 bases at V and 3 bases at J; junction bases unmatched: 3. CDR1 and CDR2 (germline): MNHNS, SASEGT. The CDR3 covers 15 residues.

This clonotype was detected many times. This chain uses TRBV9 with TRBJ2-2; no clear D gene. Trimming left V 4 bases short and J 6 bases short, with 7 bases between. Germline values: CDR1 SGDLS, CDR2 YYNGEE. This CDR3 region has 12 residues. In nucleotides, the CDR3 is TGTGCCAGCAGCCCCCCCGCCGGGGAGCTGTTTTTT. Amino acids: CASSPPAGELFF.

This clonotype was seen repeatedly, ten times or more. The chain joins TRBV5-1 to TRBJ1-4, with 7 bases that match TRBD1. Trimming removed 3 bases from V and 5 bases from J; junction bases left unmatched: 1. This CDR3 is built from 13 residues. Germline V gives CDR1 SGHRS, CDR2 YFSETQ. CDR3 region: CASSSQGNEKLFF. Here the CDR3 DNA reads TGCGCCAGCAGCTCACAGGGGAATGAAAAACTGTTTTTT.

Ten or more counts support this clonotype. The junction differs from germline at one of its ends, possibly a read error. This rearrangement joins TRBV12-3 or TRBV12-4 to TRBJ2-5; D call uncertain. This CDR3 region has 11 residues. CDR3 protein: CASSLEETQYF. In nucleotides, the CDR3 is TGTGCCAGCAGCTTAGAGGAGACCCAGTACTTC.

Regarding this clonotype: Germline is not matched at one junction end, which may reflect a read error. This rearrangement joins TRBV6-4 to TRBJ2-1; D remains unclear. In germline, CDR1 is MRHNA, CDR2 SNTAGT. The CDR3 is made up of 13 amino acids. The CDR3 is CASAPLVGYEQLF. In nucleotides, the CDR3 is TGTGCCAGCGCCCCCTTGGTAGGATACGAGCAGCTCTTC.

The table lists this clonotype with a few counts. This chain uses TRBV6-2 or TRBV6-3 with TRBJ2-3; D ambiguous. The V end lost 4 bases, the J end lost 5 bases, and 13 bases lay between the germline ends. The germline CDR1 and CDR2 sequences are MNHEY and SVGEGT. CDR3 size: 14 residues. CDR3: CASSLARAQDTQYF. The CDR3 DNA reads TGTGCCAGCAGTTTGGCCCGCGCACAAGATACGCAGTATTTT.

The rearrangement links TRBV20-1 to TRBJ2-6; D assignment may be TRBD1 or TRBD2 (5 bases each). With 5 bases removed from V and 4 bases from J, the gap between germline ends came to 12 bases. Germline CDR1 reads DFQATT; CDR2 reads SNEGSKA (reference sequence). The CDR3 consists of 14 residues. CDR3 nucleotides: TGCAGTGCTCGGGGCAGGGCAGGGGCCAACGTCCTGACTTTC. It yields the protein CSARGRAGANVLTF.

Only a few counts were recorded for this clonotype. The chain combines TRBV20-1 with TRBJ2-1; D uncertain. Germline CDR1 DFQATT, CDR2 SNEGSKA (reference sequence). V lost 1 base to trimming and J lost 8 bases, with 15 bases between them. The CDR3 spans 14 residues. The CDR3 DNA sequence: TGCAGTGCTAGAGGCCCCACCGTCTTCGATGAGCAGTTCTTC. Protein sequence: CSARGPTVFDEQFF.

This clonotype showed up many times. The rearrangement joins TRBV28 to TRBJ2-7, with 7 bases lining up with TRBD2. The CDR3 has 13 residues. Germline lookup yields CDR1 MDHEN and CDR2 SYDVKM. After removal of 3 bases from V and 5 bases from J, the junction contained 4 bases not matched to a gene. DNA for the CDR3: TGTGCCAGCAGTTTTCTGGCGGGAGACGAGCAGTACTTC. As protein: CASSFLAGDEQYF. Looking up the rest from reference TRBV28 and TRBJ2-7 gives the full variable domain: DVKVTQSSRYLVKRTGEKVFLECVQDMDHENMFWYRQDPGLGLRLIYFSYDVKMKEKGDIPEGYSVSREKKERFSLILESASTNQTSMYLCASSFLAGDEQYFGPGTRLTVT.

This clonotype was counted many times. The chain joins TRBV29-1 to TRBJ2-5, with D tentatively TRBD2 (7 bases). CDR3 length: 13 amino acids. Per germline, CDR1 SQVTM and CDR2 ANQGSEA. Trimming took 7 bases from V and 5 from J, leaving 17 bases between them. For the CDR3, the DNA is TGCAGCGCCACGGAGGGGGGGTATGAGACCCAGTACTTC. Its translation: CSATEGGYETQYF.

A few counts support this clonotype. J is TRBJ2-3 and V is TRBV15; TRBD2 aligns across 7 bases. This CDR3 has 20 amino acids. Germline values: CDR1 LNHNV, CDR2 YYDKDF (reference sequence). V dropped 0 bases and J dropped 0; count of bases not matched to a gene: 15. The CDR3 loop reads CATSRDNSGPYPSSTDTQYF. CDR3 sequence (DNA): TGTGCCACCAGCAGAGATAATAGCGGGCCGTACCCTTCTAGCACAGATACGCAGTATTTT.